These T cell receptor beta chains were read from a single sample in a study of regulatory T cells in long-lasting Graves disease. TCRdb passed the multiplex PCR reads through MiXCR, listing each CDR3 protein once. The sample yields about 660,000 distinct CDR3 sequences, 30% seen once. The input for sequencing was peripheral blood mononuclear cells (PBMCs), taken when the disease was refractory, from a patient treated with antithyroid drugs. The receptors were sampled from a female donor with Graves disease. The CDR3 runs from the conserved cysteine through the conserved F or W. D genes are given only for firm matches. Some rows have no size entry. The others give once, few or many, or a class for an expanded clone.

>TRBJ1-5|TRBV15|17|-|-
TGTGCCACCAGCAGAGATGGGGTTGGGGGAGGCAATCAGCCCCAGCATTTT
CATSRDGVGGGNQPQHF
>TRBJ2-7|TRBV5-6|13|-|-
TGTGCCAGCAGCTTGGAGAGGAGTTACGAGCAGTACTTC
CASSLERSYEQYF
>TRBJ2-1|TRBV11-2|13|-|-
TGTGCCAGCAGCTTAGCGGGGAGGAATGAGCAGTTCTTC
CASSLAGRNEQFF
>TRBJ2-2|TRBV12-3/TRBV12-4|19|many|-
TGTGCCAGCAGTTTAGCCTATTCTTGGGGGAGAGCGAACACCGGGGAGCTGTTTTTT
CASSLAYSWGRANTGELFF
>TRBJ1-6|TRBV10-3|14|few|TRBD1
TGTGCCATCAGTGACGGACAGGCAGATTCACCCCTCCACTTT
CAISDGQADSPLHF
>TRBJ1-1|TRBV5-1|17|-|-
TGCGCCAGCAGCTTGGGGGGGGCTTCATTCATGAACACTGAAGCTTTCTTT
CASSLGGASFMNTEAFF
>TRBJ2-5|TRBV2|14|many|-
TGTGCCAGCAGTTACCTGACAGCAAAAGAGACCCAGTACTTC
CASSYLTAKETQYF
>TRBJ1-4|TRBV7-9|14|-|-
TGTGCCAGCAGCTTATCTCAGTCTAATGAAAAACTGTTTTTT
CASSLSQSNEKLFF
>TRBJ1-5|TRBV27|14|many|-
TGTGCCAGCAGTTTACGAGGGTCCGATCAGCCCCAGCATTTT
CASSLRGSDQPQHF
>TRBJ1-5|TRBV6-6|18|once|-
TGTGCCAGCAGTTACTCGATAGGGGTGCGAGGAAGCAATCAGCCCCAGCATTTT
CASSYSIGVRGSNQPQHF
>TRBJ1-5|TRBV6-1|16|few|TRBD1
TGTGCCAGCAGTCAGAAAACAGGGGGCGATTGGCAGCCCCAGCATTTT
CASSQKTGGDWQPQHF
>TRBJ1-1|TRBV29-1|13|-|TRBD1
TGCAGCGTTTCGACAGGGGGGAACACTGAAGCTTTCTTT
CSVSTGGNTEAFF
>TRBJ1-5|TRBV7-9|17|few|TRBD1
TGTGCCAGCAGCCTTGGCGTCGGGACAGGTGCTAATCAGCCCCAGCATTTT
CASSLGVGTGANQPQHF
>TRBJ1-1|TRBV29-1|13|-|-
TGCAGCGTTGCAATCCGATTTGACACTGAAGCTTTCTTT
CSVAIRFDTEAFF
>TRBJ2-5|TRBV6-1|14|many|-
TGTGCCAGCAGTCAGGGACTGGTACAAGAGACCCAGTACTTC
CASSQGLVQETQYF
>TRBJ1-2|TRBV27|15|many|TRBD1
TGTGCCAGCAGTTCCCCGGGACAGCCCAACTATGGCTACACCTTC
CASSSPGQPNYGYTF
>TRBJ1-4|TRBV7-2|17|-|-
TGTGCCAGCAGCTCTGCGCCCTCGGGAGCAACTAATGAAAAACTGTTTTTT
CASSSAPSGATNEKLFF
>TRBJ1-2|TRBV11-1|15|-|TRBD1
TGTGCCAGCAGCCTCGGACAGGGGTTTAACCATGGCTACACCTTC
CASSLGQGFNHGYTF
>TRBJ2-7|TRBV7-2|16|-|-
TGTGCCAGCAGCCCTGGGAGGGGGAGTGGTCTCTACGAGCAGTACTTC
CASSPGRGSGLYEQYF
>TRBJ1-4|TRBV20-1|14|-|-
TGCAGTGCTTTTCCGGGGGGTCAGGGTGAAAAACTGTTTTTT
CSAFPGGQGEKLFF
>TRBJ2-2|TRBV7-6|15|-|TRBD1
TGTGCCAGCAGCTTAGCGTCAGGGGGAACCGGGGAGCTGTTTTTT
CASSLASGGTGELFF
>TRBJ2-7|TRBV30|12|few|-
TGTGCCTGGAGTAGGCTAGTCTACGAGCAGTACTTC
CAWSRLVYEQYF
>TRBJ2-5|TRBV20-1|12|-|-
TGCAGTGCACGGCAGAGGCAAGAGACCCAGTACTTC
CSARQRQETQYF
>TRBJ1-1|TRBV20-1|15|few|-
TGCAGTGCTAGAGTACCAGGGAGCTTGGGCACTGAAGCTTTCTTT
CSARVPGSLGTEAFF
>TRBJ1-5|TRBV20-1|15|few|-
TGCAGTGCCCAGACGGACCCCAGTAGCAATCAGCCCCAGCATTTT
CSAQTDPSSNQPQHF
>TRBJ1-1|TRBV20-1|13|once|-
TGCAGTGCCTCCGCGCAATTCGGAACTGAAGCTTTCTTT
CSASAQFGTEAFF
>TRBJ2-5|TRBV29-1|13|-|-
TGCAGCGTTGAGTCTAGCAGGAAAGAGACCCAGTACTTC
CSVESSRKETQYF
>TRBJ1-3|TRBV6-1|14|-|-
TGTGCCAGCAGGGACACGCCCGGCCGAAACACCATATATTTT
CASRDTPGRNTIYF
>TRBJ1-1|TRBV2|14|few|TRBD1
TGTGCCAGCAGTGGAGAAGGGACAGCCATTGAAGCTTTCTTT
CASSGEGTAIEAFF
>TRBJ1-2|TRBV2|14|few|-
TGTGCCAGCAGCTCTCAGGGTTCTAACTATGGCTACACCTTC
CASSSQGSNYGYTF
>TRBJ1-2|TRBV10-3|13|few|TRBD1
TGTGCCATCAGTGAGTCGAGGGGACAGGGCTACACCTTC
CAISESRGQGYTF
>TRBJ1-1|TRBV29-1|13|few|-
TGCAGCGTTCTCACGGTCCTGAACACTGAAGCTTTCTTT
CSVLTVLNTEAFF
>TRBJ2-7|TRBV27|14|few|TRBD1
TGTGCCAGCCAGGGCGGGACAGGGGTTCCCGAGCAGTACTTC
CASQGGTGVPEQYF
>TRBJ1-1|TRBV5-1|17|few|-
TGTGCCAGCAGCTTGCTTGGGGTATCGGCGCTGAGCACTGAAGCTTTCTTT
CASSLLGVSALSTEAFF
>TRBJ2-7|TRBV20-1|15|few|TRBD1
TGCAGTGCTAGGCTTCCGGGACAGCCCTCCTACGAGCAGTACTTC
CSARLPGQPSYEQYF
>TRBJ2-2|TRBV12-3/TRBV12-4|17|few|-
TGTGCCAGCAGTTCCCGATCTGGGCAGAAGAACACCGGGGAGCTGTTTTTT
CASSSRSGQKNTGELFF
>TRBJ1-1|TRBV28|16|many|-
TGTGCCAGCAGTTTATCCCACCCCGTAACAGGGCCTGAAGCTTTCTTT
CASSLSHPVTGPEAFF
>TRBJ1-1|TRBV6-1|12|few|-
TGTGCCAGCAGTGACAGGGTCGCTGAAGCTTTCTTT
CASSDRVAEAFF
>TRBJ1-5|TRBV6-1|14|many|-
TGTGCCAGCACCTGGGACCGAGCCGATCAGCCCCAGCATTTT
CASTWDRADQPQHF
>TRBJ1-5|TRBV6-1|14|-|-
TGTGCCAGCAGTGAGCCGGGGAGCAATCAGTCCCAGCATTTT
CASSEPGSNQSQHF
>TRBJ2-7|TRBV5-1|17|-|TRBD1
TGCGCCAGCAGTTCCCCGGGACAGCGAATTAACGTCTACGAGCAGTACTTC
CASSSPGQRINVYEQYF
>TRBJ1-1|TRBV15|14|few|-
TGTGCCACCAGCAGAGCAGGTGGAAACACTGAAGCTTTCTTT
CATSRAGGNTEAFF
>TRBJ2-7|TRBV3-1|15|-|-
TGTGCCAGCAGCCGCTCAGTGGCGTCTACGGGGGAGCAGTACTTC
CASSRSVASTGEQYF
>TRBJ1-2|TRBV4-1|15|few|TRBD1
TGCGCCAGCAGCCACCCTGACAGGGAGCACTATGGCTACACCTTC
CASSHPDREHYGYTF
>TRBJ1-4|TRBV29-1|13|few|-
TGCAGCGTCGAGGACAGACGTAATGAAAAACTGTTTTTT
CSVEDRRNEKLFF
>TRBJ1-2|TRBV15|17|-|TRBD1
TGTGCCACCAGCAGAGACCCACGGACAGGGTCTAACTATGGCTACACCTTC
CATSRDPRTGSNYGYTF
>TRBJ1-3|TRBV6-2/TRBV6-3|15|few|-
TGTGCCAGCAGTTACAGTCAGGGCTCTGGAAACACCATATATTTT
CASSYSQGSGNTIYF
>TRBJ1-2|TRBV28|17|many|TRBD1
TGTGCCAGCACCTACGGGACAGGGGGCCAAAATTACTATGGCTACACCTTC
CASTYGTGGQNYYGYTF